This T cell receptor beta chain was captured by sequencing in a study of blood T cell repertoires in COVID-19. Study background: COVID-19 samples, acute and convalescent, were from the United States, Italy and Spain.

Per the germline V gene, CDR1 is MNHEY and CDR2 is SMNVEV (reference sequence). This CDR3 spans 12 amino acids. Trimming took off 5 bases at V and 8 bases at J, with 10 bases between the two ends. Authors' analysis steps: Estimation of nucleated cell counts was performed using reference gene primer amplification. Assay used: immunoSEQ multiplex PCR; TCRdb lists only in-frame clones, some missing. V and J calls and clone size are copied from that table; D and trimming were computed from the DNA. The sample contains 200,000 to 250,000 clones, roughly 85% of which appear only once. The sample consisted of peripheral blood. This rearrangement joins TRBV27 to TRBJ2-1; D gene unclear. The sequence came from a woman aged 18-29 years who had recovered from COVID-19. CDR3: CASSALLDEQFF. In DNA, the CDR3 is TGTGCCAGCAGTGCCCTATTGGATGAGCAGTTCTTC.